These 25 T cell receptor beta chains share one sample of origin, sequenced in a study of shared clonotypes between healthy human individuals. Assay: immunoSEQ multiplex PCR; the TCRdb copy retains only in-frame clones and omits some. The sample lists roughly 1,500,000 clones, 95% to 99% occurring once. Source material: naive CD4+ T cells sorted from blood. Noted subset: CD45RA+ positively selected. These receptors were collected from a man aged 30-40 years in good health.

The V and J genes are TRBV7-3 and TRBJ2-2; tentatively, D is TRBD2 (6 bases). Germline CDR1 reads SGHTA; CDR2 reads FQGTGA. Trimming removed 5 bases from V and 0 bases from J, with 13 bases in between. This CDR3 has 16 residues. In DNA, the CDR3 is TGTGCCAGCAGCCCGATGGGACTGGCGAACACCGGGGAGCTGTTTTTT. This sequence encodes CASSPMGLANTGELFF.

The chain joins TRBV28 to TRBJ2-1, with D uncertain. Trimming cost V 10 bases and J 4 bases, with 14 bases left between them. The CDR3 covers 13 residues. The germline V gene encodes CDR1 MDHEN and CDR2 SYDVKM. The CDR3 loop reads CATSPDPYNEQFF. In DNA, the CDR3 is TGTGCCACCTCCCCGGACCCGTACAATGAGCAGTTCTTC.

The V and J genes are TRBV7-4 and TRBJ2-2; 7 nucleotides agree with TRBD1. The V gene end was trimmed by 2 bases and the J gene end by 5 bases; junction bases not matched to a gene: 8. CDR1 and CDR2 (germline): SGHVT, SQSDAQ. This CDR3 region has 16 residues. This chain's CDR3 is CASSLRYRGGTGELFF. The CDR3 DNA reads TGTGCCAGCAGCTTAAGGTACAGGGGTGGTACCGGGGAGCTGTTTTTT.

Turning to this clone: Other DNA sequences within the sample encode an identical CDR3. The chain is built from TRBV29-1 and TRBJ1-1; D is possibly TRBD1 (5 bases). The CDR3 sequence is 11 residues long. CDR1 and CDR2 (germline): SQVTM, ANQGSEA. The V end lost 7 bases, the J end lost 1 base, and 7 bases lay between the germline ends. The CDR3, as DNA: TGCAGCGGACAGACGAACACTGAAGCTTTCTTT. Amino acids: CSGQTNTEAFF. Based on the CDR3 plus reference TRBV29-1 and TRBJ1-1, the full variable domain is SAVISQKPSRDICQRGTSLTIQCQVDSQVTMMFWYRQQPGQSLTLIATANQGSEATYESGFVIDKFPISRPNLTFSTLTVSNMSPEDSSIYLCSGQTNTEAFFGQGTRLTVV.

Turning to this clone: Other DNA sequences of this sample code for an identical CDR3. J is TRBJ2-7 and V is TRBV5-1; D ambiguous. The germline gives CDR1 SGHRS, CDR2 YFSETQ. The CDR3 is 11 residues long. Trimming took 4 bases from V and 4 from J, leaving 6 bases between them. This CDR3 reads CASSNAYEQYF. The CDR3 DNA is TGCGCCAGCAGCAACGCTTACGAGCAGTACTTC.

The chain combines TRBV19 with TRBJ2-2; a weak D match, TRBD2 (5 bases). The CDR3 is 13 amino acids. Germline assignment: CDR1 LNHDA and CDR2 SQIVND (reference sequence). Trimming removed 6 bases at V and 4 bases at J, with 9 bases between. This CDR3 reads CASRRSGTGELFF. The CDR3 nucleotides read TGTGCCAGTAGGAGAAGCGGCACCGGGGAGCTGTTTTTT.

This chain connects TRBV28 to TRBJ1-2; 9 bases map to TRBD1. Germline V gene sequence: CDR1 MDHEN, CDR2 SYDVKM. The CDR3 is 15 residues long. The junction had 11 bases not matched to a gene; V was cut back by 5 bases and J by 7 bases. The chain's CDR3 is CASSSIRQGGFGYTF. The CDR3 nucleotides read TGTGCCAGCAGTAGTATCCGACAGGGGGGTTTTGGCTACACCTTC.

The chain employs TRBV28 and TRBJ1-5; TRBD1 agrees at 7 bases. Germline V gene lookup returns CDR1 MDHEN and CDR2 SYDVKM. Trimming cost V 7 bases and J 2 bases; bases outside gene matches: 8. The CDR3 is made up of 15 amino acids. CDR3 residues: CASTQGGSRNQPQHF. Here the CDR3 DNA reads TGTGCCAGCACCCAGGGGGGGAGCCGCAATCAGCCCCAGCATTTT. The full variable domain, completed using reference TRBV28 and TRBJ1-5, is DVKVTQSSRYLVKRTGEKVFLECVQDMDHENMFWYRQDPGLGLRLIYFSYDVKMKEKGDIPEGYSVSREKKERFSLILESASTNQTSMYLCASTQGGSRNQPQHFGDGTRLSIL.

Notes on this clone: In the same sample, other DNA sequences code for this CDR3. This chain joins TRBV27 and TRBJ2-7; D gene uncertain. V lost 6 bases, J lost 1 base, and 10 bases lay in between. The germline V gene has CDR1 MNHEY and CDR2 SMNVEV (reference sequence). The CDR3 has 13 residues. CDR3 residues: CASSWRQSYEQYF. CDR3 DNA: TGTGCCAGCAGCTGGCGGCAGTCCTACGAGCAGTACTTC.

The chain is built from TRBV5-4 and TRBJ2-7; a possible D gene is TRBD2 (6 bases). The V and J ends lost 0 bases and 2 bases respectively, with 9 bases between them. Germline V gene data show CDR1 as SGHNT and CDR2 as YYREEE (reference sequence). The CDR3 has 14 amino acids. The CDR3 coding sequence is TGTGCCAGCAGCTTGGCGGGAGTCCCCTACGAGCAGTACTTC. Translated, it gives CASSLAGVPYEQYF.

The J gene is TRBJ2-4, the V gene TRBV29-1, with a weak D call TRBD1 (5 bases). This CDR3 has 13 amino acids. The germline gives CDR1 SQVTM, CDR2 ANQGSEA. Trimming took 5 bases from V and 2 from J, leaving 10 bases between them. CDR3 region: CSVLGETKNIQYF. CDR3 nucleotides: TGCAGCGTTCTAGGGGAAACCAAAAACATTCAGTACTTC.

The chain uses TRBV7-9 and TRBJ2-6; no clear D gene. Germline V gene data show CDR1 as SEHNR and CDR2 as FQNEAQ (reference sequence). The CDR3 sequence is 14 residues long. Deletions cut 8 bases from V and 0 bases from J, with 8 bases between. CDR3 region: CASGSFSGANVLTF. Here the CDR3 DNA reads TGTGCCAGCGGTTCATTCTCTGGGGCCAACGTCCTGACTTTC.

In regard to this clone: The sample has other DNA sequences that encode this CDR3 too. The chain couples TRBV5-1 to TRBJ1-3, with D possibly matching TRBD1 (5 bases). The length of the CDR3 is 14 residues. Trimming stripped 4 bases from V and 4 bases from J, with 12 bases between. Germline V gene lookup returns CDR1 SGHRS and CDR2 YFSETQ. For the CDR3, the DNA is TGCGCCAGCAGCCCTGGGGCCTCGGGAAACACCATATATTTT. Protein product: CASSPGASGNTIYF.

This chain uses TRBV28 with TRBJ2-1; D possibly corresponds to TRBD1 (6 bases). Germline V CDR1 and CDR2: MDHEN, SYDVKM. The CDR3 runs to 14 residues. V was pared by 6 bases and J by 8 bases, with 17 bases between. The CDR3 region has the DNA TGTGCCAGCAGCCCATCCTACAGGGCGTATGAGCAGTTCTTC. It specifies CASSPSYRAYEQFF.

The chain employs TRBV28 and TRBJ1-5; no firm D call. There are 14 residues in the CDR3. Trimming removed 6 bases at V and 7 bases at J, with 16 bases between. Germline-derived CDR1 and CDR2 are MDHEN and SYDVKM. The CDR3 spells CASSLAPHGQPQHF. In nucleotides, the CDR3 is TGTGCCAGCAGCCTGGCACCACACGGACAGCCCCAGCATTTT.

The chain is built from TRBV19 and TRBJ2-7, with 8 positions matching TRBD2. Losses at the gene ends were 4 bases for V and 2 bases for J; bases not matched to a gene: 10. CDR1 and CDR2 (germline): LNHDA, SQIVND (reference sequence). The length of the CDR3 is 16 residues. CDR3 loop: CASSTTSGSFTYEQYF. The CDR3 coding sequence is TGTGCCAGTAGTACCACAAGCGGGAGCTTCACCTACGAGCAGTACTTC.

This clone showed up just once. This CDR3 reads CASTEGSGEKLFF. DNA of the CDR3: TGTGCCAGCACCGAGGGAAGCGGCGAAAAACTGTTTTTT. J is TRBJ1-4 and V is TRBV5-8; no clear D gene. The V end was cut by 6 bases, the J end by 8 bases, with 14 bases between. The CDR3 length is 13 residues. CDR1 is SGHTS and CDR2 is YDEGEE in the germline V gene.

J is TRBJ2-5 and V is TRBV20-1; D uncertain. In germline, CDR1 is DFQATT, CDR2 SNEGSKA (reference sequence). The CDR3 has 10 amino acids. V gave up 5 bases and J gave up 6 bases, with 7 bases separating them. This CDR3 is CSAARKTQYF. In nucleotides, the CDR3 is TGCAGTGCTGCCCGGAAGACCCAGTACTTC.

This clone was detected once. The gene calls are TRBV23-1 and TRBJ2-6, with 7 bases matching TRBD1. TRBV23-1 has ORF status, its function being uncertain. Losses at the gene ends were 1 base for V and 1 base for J; bases not matched to a gene: 7. This CDR3 is built from 18 residues. The DNA for the CDR3 is TGCGCCAGCAGTCAATGTAAGGGGGCCGATTCTGGGGCCAACGTCCTGACTTTC. Protein product: CASSQCKGADSGANVLTF.

The rearrangement uses TRBV4-1 and TRBJ1-3; TRBD1 matches at 7 bases. Trimming cost V 2 bases and J 5 bases; bases outside gene matches: 6. This CDR3 comprises 15 residues. Germline CDR1 is MGHRA and CDR2 is YSYEKL. The CDR3 DNA reads as TGCGCCAGCAGCCAACCCCGGACAGGCCGAAACACCATATATTTT. Its translation is CASSQPRTGRNTIYF.

The CDR3 nucleotides are TGTGCCAGCAGCCGAGCTGGACAGAACTATGGCTACACCTTC. This sequence encodes CASSRAGQNYGYTF. The chain is built from TRBV9 and TRBJ1-2; D is perhaps TRBD1 (6 bases). Germline assignment: CDR1 SGDLS and CDR2 YYNGEE. V was cut by 4 bases and J by 2 bases, with 12 bases left in between. This CDR3 comprises 14 residues.

The J gene is TRBJ2-7, the V gene TRBV27; 8 bases fit TRBD1. CDR1 and CDR2 (germline): MNHEY, SMNVEV (reference sequence). The J segment lost 2 bases and the V segment lost 6 bases, leaving 18 bases of the junction unmatched. The CDR3 length is 18 residues. CDR3 coding DNA: TGTGCCAGCAGCACTTACTTGGGCAGGGGGCATAACGCCTACGAGCAGTACTTC. Its protein product is CASSTYLGRGHNAYEQYF.

The chain joins TRBV18 to TRBJ2-7; TRBD1 matches at 9 bases. The CDR3 is 14 residues long. J was trimmed by 6 bases and V by 4 bases; bases with no gene match: 7. CDR1 and CDR2 from the germline V gene are KGHSH and LQKENI. This CDR3 reads CASSLEDRGGEQYF. The CDR3 DNA sequence: TGTGCCAGCTCACTCGAGGACAGGGGAGGCGAGCAGTACTTC.

V is TRBV5-1 and J is TRBJ2-3; 12 bases map to TRBD1. The length of the CDR3 is 15 residues. The trim removed 0 bases at V and 4 bases at J, leaving 0 bases unmatched. The germline V gene encodes CDR1 SGHRS and CDR2 YFSETQ. The CDR3 DNA sequence: TGCGCCAGCAGCTTGGGGGACAGGGGGCCAGATACGCAGTATTTT. Translated: CASSLGDRGPDTQYF.

This rearrangement joins TRBV9 to TRBJ2-1, with 10 bases aligning to TRBD2. The CDR3 consists of 19 residues. The V and J ends lost 1 base and 10 bases, in that order; junction bases with no gene match: 20. Germline CDR1 is SGDLS and CDR2 is YYNGEE. CDR3 bases: TGTGCCAGCAGCGTACAGCCAAGCCCTCCGGGACTAGCGCCGTGGGAGCAGTTCTTC. This codes for CASSVQPSPPGLAPWEQFF.